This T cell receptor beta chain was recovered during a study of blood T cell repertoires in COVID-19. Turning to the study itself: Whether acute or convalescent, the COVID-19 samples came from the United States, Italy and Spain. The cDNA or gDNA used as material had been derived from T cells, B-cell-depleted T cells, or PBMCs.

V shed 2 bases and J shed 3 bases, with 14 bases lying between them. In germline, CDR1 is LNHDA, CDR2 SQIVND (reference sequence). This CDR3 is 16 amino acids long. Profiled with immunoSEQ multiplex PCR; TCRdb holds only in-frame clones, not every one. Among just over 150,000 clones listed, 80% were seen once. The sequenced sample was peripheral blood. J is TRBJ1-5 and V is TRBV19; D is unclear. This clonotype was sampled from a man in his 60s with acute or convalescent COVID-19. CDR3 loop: CASSIYGSPYNQPQHF. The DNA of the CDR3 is TGTGCCAGTAGTATATATGGGAGTCCCTACAATCAGCCCCAGCATTTT.